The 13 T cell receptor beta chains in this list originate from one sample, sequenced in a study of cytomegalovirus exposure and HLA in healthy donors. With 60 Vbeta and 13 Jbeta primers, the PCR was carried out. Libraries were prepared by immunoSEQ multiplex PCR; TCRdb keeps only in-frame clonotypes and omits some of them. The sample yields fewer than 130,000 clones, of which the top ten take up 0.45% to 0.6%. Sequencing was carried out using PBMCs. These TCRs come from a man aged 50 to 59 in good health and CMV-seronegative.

This CDR3 reads CASSRGVRSNQPQHF. For the CDR3, the DNA is TGTGCCAGCAGCCGGGGTGTTAGGAGCAATCAGCCCCAGCATTTT. This chain uses TRBV5-6 with TRBJ1-5; D gene ambiguous. CDR1 is SGHDT and CDR2 is YYEEEE in the germline V gene. This CDR3 is built from 15 residues. Trimming shortened V by 4 bases and J by 1 base, and 12 bases separated the two germline ends.

CDR3 amino acids: CASSLLASGGDETQYF. Written as DNA, the CDR3 is TGCGCCAGCAGCTTGTTGGCTAGCGGGGGGGATGAGACCCAGTACTTC. The chain uses TRBV5-1 and TRBJ2-5, with 12 bases identical to TRBD2. The V and J ends lost 1 base and 5 bases, in that order; junction bases with no gene match: 6. Germline CDR1 reads SGHRS; CDR2 reads YFSETQ. CDR3 length: 16 residues.

The CDR3 here is CASSLSRPRRGIEQYF. The CDR3 DNA reads TGTGCCAGCAGTTTATCGAGACCCCGACGGGGTATCGAGCAGTACTTC. The chain has TRBV27 and TRBJ2-7; a weak D match, TRBD2 (5 bases). This CDR3 is built from 16 residues. The germline V gene encodes CDR1 MNHEY and CDR2 SMNVEV (reference sequence). V lost 0 bases, J lost 6 bases, and 18 bases lay in between.

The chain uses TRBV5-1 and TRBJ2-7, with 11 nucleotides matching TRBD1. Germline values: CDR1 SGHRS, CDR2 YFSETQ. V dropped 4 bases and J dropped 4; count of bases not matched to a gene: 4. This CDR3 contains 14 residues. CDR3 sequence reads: CASSRGQGAYEQYF. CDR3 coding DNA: TGCGCCAGCAGCAGAGGACAGGGGGCTTACGAGCAGTACTTC.

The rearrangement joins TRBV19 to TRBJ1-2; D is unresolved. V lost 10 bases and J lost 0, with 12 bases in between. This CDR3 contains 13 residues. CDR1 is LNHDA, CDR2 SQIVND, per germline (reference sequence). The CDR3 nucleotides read TGTGCCACCGCGACTTGGCCTAACTATGGCTACACCTTC. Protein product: CATATWPNYGYTF. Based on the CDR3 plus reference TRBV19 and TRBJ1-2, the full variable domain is DGGITQSPKYLFRKEGQNVTLSCEQNLNHDAMYWYRQDPGQGLRLIYYSQIVNDFQKGDIAEGYSVSREKKESFPLTVTSAQKNPTAFYLCATATWPNYGYTFGSGTRLTVV.

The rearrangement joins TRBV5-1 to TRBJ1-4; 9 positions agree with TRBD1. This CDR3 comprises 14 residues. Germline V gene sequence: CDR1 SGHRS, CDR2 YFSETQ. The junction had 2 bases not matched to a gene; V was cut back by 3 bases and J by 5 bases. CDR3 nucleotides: TGCGCCAGCAGCTCGGACAGGGGAAATGAAAAACTGTTTTTT. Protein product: CASSSDRGNEKLFF. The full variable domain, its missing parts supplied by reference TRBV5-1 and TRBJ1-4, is KAGVTQTPRYLIKTRGQQVTLSCSPISGHRSVSWYQQTPGQGLQFLFEYFSETQRNKGNFPGRFSGRQFSNSRSEMNVSTLELGDSALYLCASSSDRGNEKLFFGSGTQLSVL.

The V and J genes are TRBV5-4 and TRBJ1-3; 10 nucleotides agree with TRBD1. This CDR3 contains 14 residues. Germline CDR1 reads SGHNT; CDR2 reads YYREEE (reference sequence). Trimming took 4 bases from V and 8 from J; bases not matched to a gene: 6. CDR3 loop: CASSAGTGADTIYF. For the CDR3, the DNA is TGTGCCAGCAGCGCCGGGACAGGGGCGGACACCATATATTTT. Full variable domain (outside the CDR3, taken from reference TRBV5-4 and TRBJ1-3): ETGVTQSPTHLIKTRGQQVTLRCSSQSGHNTVSWYQQALGQGPQFIFQYYREEENGRGNFPPRFSGLQFPNYSSELNVNALELDDSALYLCASSAGTGADTIYFGEGSWLTVV.

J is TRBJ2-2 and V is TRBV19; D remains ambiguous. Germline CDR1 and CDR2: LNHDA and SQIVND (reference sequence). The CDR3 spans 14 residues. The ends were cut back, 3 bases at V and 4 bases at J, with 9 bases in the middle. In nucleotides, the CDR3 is TGTGCCAGTAGTATTGATGGCGGCACCGGGGAGCTGTTTTTT. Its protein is CASSIDGGTGELFF. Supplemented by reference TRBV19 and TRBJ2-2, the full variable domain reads DGGITQSPKYLFRKEGQNVTLSCEQNLNHDAMYWYRQDPGQGLRLIYYSQIVNDFQKGDIAEGYSVSREKKESFPLTVTSAQKNPTAFYLCASSIDGGTGELFFGEGSRLTVL.

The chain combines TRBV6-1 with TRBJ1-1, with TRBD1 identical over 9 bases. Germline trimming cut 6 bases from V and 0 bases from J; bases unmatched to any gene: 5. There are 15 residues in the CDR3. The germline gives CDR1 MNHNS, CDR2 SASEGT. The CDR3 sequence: CASRKDRGLNTEAFF. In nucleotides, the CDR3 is TGTGCCAGCAGGAAGGACAGGGGCCTGAACACTGAAGCTTTCTTT.

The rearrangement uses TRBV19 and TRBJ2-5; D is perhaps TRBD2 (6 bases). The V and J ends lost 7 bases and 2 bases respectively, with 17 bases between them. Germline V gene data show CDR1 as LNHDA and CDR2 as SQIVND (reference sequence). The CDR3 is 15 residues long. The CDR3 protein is CASTRRGGVQETQYF. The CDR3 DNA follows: TGTGCCAGTACCCGGCGTGGAGGGGTTCAAGAGACCCAGTACTTC.

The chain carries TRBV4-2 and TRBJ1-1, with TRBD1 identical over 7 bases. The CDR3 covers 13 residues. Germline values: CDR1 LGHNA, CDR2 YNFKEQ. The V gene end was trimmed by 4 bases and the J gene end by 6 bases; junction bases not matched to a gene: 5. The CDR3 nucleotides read TGTGCCAGCAGCCGAGAGACAGGGTCTGAAGCTTTCTTT. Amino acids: CASSRETGSEAFF.

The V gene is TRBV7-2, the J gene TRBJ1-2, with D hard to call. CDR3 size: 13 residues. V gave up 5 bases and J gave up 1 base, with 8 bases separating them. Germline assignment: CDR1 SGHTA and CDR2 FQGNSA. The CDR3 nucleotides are TGTGCCAGCAGCCTGGCATTTAACTATGGCTACACCTTC. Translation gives CASSLAFNYGYTF.

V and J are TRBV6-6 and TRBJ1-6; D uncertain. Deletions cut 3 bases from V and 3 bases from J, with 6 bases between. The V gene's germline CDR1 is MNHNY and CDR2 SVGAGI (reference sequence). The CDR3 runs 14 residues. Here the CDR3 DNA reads TGTGCCAGCAGTTATGAGTACTATAATTCACCCCTCCACTTT. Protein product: CASSYEYYNSPLHF.